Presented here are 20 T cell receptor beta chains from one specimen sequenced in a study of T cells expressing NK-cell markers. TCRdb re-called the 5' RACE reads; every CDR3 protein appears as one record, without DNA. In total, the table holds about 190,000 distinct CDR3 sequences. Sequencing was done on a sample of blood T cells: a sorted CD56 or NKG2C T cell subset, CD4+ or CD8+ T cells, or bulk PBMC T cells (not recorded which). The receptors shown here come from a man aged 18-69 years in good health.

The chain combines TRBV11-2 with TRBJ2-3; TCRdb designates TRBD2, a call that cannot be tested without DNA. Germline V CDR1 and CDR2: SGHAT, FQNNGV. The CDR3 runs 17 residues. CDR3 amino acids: CASSWRAGGDPPDTQYF.

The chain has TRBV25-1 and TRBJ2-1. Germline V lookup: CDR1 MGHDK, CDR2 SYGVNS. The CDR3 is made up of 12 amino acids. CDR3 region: CASSFEPNEQFF.

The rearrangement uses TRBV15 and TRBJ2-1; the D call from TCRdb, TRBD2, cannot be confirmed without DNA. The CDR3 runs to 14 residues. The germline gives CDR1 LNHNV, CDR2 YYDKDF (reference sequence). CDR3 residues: CATSGRTADNEQFF.

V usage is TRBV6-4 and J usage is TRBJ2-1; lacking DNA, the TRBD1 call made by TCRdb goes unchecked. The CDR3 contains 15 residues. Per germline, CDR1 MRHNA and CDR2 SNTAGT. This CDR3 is CASSDRYGGSNEQFF.

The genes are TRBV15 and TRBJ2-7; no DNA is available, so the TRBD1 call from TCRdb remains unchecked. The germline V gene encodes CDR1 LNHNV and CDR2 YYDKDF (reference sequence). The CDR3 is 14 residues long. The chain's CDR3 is CATSTLQGRDEQYF.

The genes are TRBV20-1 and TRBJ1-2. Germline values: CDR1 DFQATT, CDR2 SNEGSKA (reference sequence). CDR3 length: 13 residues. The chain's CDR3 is CSASSGKDYGYTF.

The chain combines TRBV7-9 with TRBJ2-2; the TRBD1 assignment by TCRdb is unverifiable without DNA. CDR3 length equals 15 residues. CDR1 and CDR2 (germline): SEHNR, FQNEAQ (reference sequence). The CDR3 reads CASKEAGGYTGELFF.

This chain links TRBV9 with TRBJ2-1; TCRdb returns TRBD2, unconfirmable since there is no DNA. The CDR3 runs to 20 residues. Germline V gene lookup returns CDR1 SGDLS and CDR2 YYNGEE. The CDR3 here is CASSATSGGASIYTYNEQFF.

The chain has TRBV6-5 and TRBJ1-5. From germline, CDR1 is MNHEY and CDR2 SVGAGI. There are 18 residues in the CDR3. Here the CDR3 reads CASSPRDSWENSNQPQHF.

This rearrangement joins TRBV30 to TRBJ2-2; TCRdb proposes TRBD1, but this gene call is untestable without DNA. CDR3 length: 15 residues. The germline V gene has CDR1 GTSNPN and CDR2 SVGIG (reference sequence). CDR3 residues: CAWPTTGTSIGELFF.

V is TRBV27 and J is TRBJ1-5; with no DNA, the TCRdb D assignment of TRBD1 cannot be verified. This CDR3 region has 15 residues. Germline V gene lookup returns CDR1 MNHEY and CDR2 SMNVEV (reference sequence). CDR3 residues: CASSFGGTGGQPQHF.

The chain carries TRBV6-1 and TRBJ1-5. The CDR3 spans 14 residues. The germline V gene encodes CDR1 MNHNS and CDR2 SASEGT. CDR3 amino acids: CASQTAGSNQPQHF.

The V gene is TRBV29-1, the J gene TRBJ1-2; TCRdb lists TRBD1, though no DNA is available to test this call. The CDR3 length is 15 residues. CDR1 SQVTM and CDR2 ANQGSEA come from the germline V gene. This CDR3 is CSTPGTAEPGYGYTF.

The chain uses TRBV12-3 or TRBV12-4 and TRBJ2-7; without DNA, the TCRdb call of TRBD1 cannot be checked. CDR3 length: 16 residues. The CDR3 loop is CASSFQPGPGPTEQYF.

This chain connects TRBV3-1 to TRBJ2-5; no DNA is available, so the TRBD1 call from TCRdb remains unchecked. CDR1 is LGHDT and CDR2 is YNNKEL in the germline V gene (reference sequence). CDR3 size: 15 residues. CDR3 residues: CASSQPTAGQETQYF.

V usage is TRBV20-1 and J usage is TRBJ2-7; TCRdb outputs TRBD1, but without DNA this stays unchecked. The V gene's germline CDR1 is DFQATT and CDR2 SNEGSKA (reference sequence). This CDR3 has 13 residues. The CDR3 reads CSARKDNSYEQYF.

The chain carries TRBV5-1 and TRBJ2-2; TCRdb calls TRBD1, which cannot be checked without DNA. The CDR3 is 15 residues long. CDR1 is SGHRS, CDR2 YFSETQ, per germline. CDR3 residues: CASSLVSDGAGELFF.

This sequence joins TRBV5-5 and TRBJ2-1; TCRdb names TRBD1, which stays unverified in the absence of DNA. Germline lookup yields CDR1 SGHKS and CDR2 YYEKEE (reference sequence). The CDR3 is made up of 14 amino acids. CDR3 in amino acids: CASSSPGSYNEQFF.

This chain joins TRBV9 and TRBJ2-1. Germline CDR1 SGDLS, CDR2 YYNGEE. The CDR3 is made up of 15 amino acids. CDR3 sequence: CASSTDPPTGGEQFF.

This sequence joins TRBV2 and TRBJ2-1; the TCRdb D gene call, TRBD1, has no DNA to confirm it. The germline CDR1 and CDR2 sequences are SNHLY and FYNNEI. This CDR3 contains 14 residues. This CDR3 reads CASSRGVGVNEQFF.